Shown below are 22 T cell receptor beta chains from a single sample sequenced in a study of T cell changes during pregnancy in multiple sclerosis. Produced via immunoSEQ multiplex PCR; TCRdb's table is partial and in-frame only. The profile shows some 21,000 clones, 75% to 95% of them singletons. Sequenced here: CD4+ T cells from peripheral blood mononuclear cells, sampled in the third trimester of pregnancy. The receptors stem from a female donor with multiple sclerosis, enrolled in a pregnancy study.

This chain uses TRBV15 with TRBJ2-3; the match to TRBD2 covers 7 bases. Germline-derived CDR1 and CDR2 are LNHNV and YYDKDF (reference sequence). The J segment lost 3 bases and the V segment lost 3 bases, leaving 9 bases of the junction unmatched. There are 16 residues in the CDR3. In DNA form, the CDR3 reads TGTGCCACCAGCAGGTCTCCGCTAGCGGCGACAGATACGCAGTATTTT. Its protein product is CATSRSPLAATDTQYF.

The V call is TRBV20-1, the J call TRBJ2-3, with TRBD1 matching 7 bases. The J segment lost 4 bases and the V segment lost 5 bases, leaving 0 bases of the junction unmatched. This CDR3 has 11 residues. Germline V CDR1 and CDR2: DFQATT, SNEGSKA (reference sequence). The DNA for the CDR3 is TGCAGTGCTGACAGGGCAGATACGCAGTATTTT. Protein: CSADRADTQYF.

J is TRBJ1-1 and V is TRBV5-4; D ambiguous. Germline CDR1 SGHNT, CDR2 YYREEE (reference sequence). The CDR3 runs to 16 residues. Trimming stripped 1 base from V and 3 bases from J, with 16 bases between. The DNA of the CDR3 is TGTGCCAGCAGCTTGAGCTCACCTCATACGGACACTGAAGCTTTCTTT. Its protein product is CASSLSSPHTDTEAFF. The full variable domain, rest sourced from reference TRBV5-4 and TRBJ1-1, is ETGVTQSPTHLIKTRGQQVTLRCSSQSGHNTVSWYQQALGQGPQFIFQYYREEENGRGNFPPRFSGLQFPNYSSELNVNALELDDSALYLCASSLSSPHTDTEAFFGQGTRLTVV.

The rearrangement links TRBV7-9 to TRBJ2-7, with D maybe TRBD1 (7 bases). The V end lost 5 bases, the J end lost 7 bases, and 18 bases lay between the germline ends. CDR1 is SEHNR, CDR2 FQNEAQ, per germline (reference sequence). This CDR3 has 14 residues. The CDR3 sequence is CASSQGGILLEQYF. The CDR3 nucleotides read TGTGCCAGCAGCCAGGGGGGCATACTTCTTGAGCAGTACTTC.

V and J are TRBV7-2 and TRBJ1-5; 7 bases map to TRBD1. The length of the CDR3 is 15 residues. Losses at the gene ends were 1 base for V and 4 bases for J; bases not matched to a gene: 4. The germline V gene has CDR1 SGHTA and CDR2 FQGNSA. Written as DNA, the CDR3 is TGTGCCAGCAGCTTAGTAGGGACAGCAAATCAGCCCCAGCATTTT. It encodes CASSLVGTANQPQHF.

The DNA of the CDR3 is TGCAGCGTTGTTACAGGGGGCTTGGGGGAGACCCAGTACTTC. Translating gives CSVVTGGLGETQYF. V usage is TRBV29-1 and J usage is TRBJ2-5; TRBD1 aligns across 9 bases. Looked up from germline, CDR1 is SQVTM and CDR2 is ANQGSEA. CDR3 size: 14 residues. After removal of 4 bases from V and 5 bases from J, the junction contained 8 bases not matched to a gene.

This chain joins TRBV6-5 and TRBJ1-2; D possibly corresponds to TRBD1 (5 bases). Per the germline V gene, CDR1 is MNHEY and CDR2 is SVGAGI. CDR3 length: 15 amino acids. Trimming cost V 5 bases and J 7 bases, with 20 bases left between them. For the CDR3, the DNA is TGTGCCAGCAGTACCCAGGGACTCATTCTCGGTGGCTACACCTTC. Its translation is CASSTQGLILGGYTF.

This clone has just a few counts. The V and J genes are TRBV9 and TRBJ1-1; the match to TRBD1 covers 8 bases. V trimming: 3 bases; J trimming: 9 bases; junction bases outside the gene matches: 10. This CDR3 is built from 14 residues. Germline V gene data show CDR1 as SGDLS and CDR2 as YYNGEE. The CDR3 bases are TGTGCCAGCAGCGAGACCCCTGGACAGGGCAAAGCTTTCTTT. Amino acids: CASSETPGQGKAFF.

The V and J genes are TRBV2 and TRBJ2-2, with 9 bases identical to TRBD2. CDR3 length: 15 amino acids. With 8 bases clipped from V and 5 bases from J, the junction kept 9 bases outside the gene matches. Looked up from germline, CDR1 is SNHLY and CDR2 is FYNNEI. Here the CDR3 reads CASGSGTSWTGELFF. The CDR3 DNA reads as TGTGCCAGCGGATCCGGGACTAGCTGGACCGGGGAGCTGTTTTTT.

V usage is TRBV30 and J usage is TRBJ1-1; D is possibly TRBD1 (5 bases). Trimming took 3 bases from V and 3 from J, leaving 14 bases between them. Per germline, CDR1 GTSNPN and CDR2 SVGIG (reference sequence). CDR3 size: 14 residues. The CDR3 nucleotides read TGTGCCTGGAGCAGGGACGGGAGGGACACTGAAGCTTTCTTT. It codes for CAWSRDGRDTEAFF.

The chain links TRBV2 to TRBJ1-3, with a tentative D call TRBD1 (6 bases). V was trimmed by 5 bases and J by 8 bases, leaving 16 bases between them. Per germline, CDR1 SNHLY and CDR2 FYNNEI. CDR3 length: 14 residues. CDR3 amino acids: CASSLQGVGDTIYF. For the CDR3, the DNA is TGTGCCAGCAGTCTACAGGGAGTAGGGGACACCATATATTTT.

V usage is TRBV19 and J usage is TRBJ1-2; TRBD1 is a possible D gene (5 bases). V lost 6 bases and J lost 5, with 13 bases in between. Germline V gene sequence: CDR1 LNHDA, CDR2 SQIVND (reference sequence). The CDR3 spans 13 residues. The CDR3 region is CASRDNYLYGYTF. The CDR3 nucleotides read TGTGCCAGTAGGGACAACTACTTATATGGCTACACCTTC. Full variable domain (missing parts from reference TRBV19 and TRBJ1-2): DGGITQSPKYLFRKEGQNVTLSCEQNLNHDAMYWYRQDPGQGLRLIYYSQIVNDFQKGDIAEGYSVSREKKESFPLTVTSAQKNPTAFYLCASRDNYLYGYTFGSGTRLTVV.

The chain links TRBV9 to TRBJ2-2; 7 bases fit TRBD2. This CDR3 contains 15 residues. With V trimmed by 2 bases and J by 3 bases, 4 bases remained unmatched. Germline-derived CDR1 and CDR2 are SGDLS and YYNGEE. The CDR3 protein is CASSVRGVDTGELFF. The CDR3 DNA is TGTGCCAGCAGCGTTCGGGGGGTGGACACCGGGGAGCTGTTTTTT.

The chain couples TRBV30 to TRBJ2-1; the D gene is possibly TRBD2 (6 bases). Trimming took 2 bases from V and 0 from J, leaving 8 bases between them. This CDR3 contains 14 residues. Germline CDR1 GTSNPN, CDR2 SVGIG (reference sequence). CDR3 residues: CAWSRGSSYNEQFF. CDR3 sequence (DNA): TGTGCCTGGAGTCGGGGGAGCTCCTACAATGAGCAGTTCTTC.

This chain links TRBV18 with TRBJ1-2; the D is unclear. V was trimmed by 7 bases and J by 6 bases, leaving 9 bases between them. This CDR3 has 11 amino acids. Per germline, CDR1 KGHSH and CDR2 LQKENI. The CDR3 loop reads CASLEGDGYTF. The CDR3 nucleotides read TGTGCCAGCTTGGAGGGCGATGGCTACACCTTC.

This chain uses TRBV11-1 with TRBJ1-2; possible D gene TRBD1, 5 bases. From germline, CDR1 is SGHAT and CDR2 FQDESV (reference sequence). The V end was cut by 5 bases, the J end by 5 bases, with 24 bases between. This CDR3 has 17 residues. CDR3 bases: TGTGCCAGCAGCCCCCTAGGCGGGGACCACCTGGGGTATGGCTACACCTTC. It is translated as CASSPLGGDHLGYGYTF. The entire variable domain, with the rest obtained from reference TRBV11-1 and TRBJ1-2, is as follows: EAEVAQSPRYKITEKSQAVAFWCDPISGHATLYWYRQILGQGPELLVQFQDESVVDDSQLPKDRFSAERLKGVDSTLKIQPAELGDSAMYLCASSPLGGDHLGYGYTFGSGTRLTVV.

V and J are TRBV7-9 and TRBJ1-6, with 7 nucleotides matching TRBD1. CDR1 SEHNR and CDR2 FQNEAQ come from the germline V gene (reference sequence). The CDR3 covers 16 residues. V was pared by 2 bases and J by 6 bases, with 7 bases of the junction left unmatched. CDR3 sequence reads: CASSLRPGQSNSPLHF. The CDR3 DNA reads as TGTGCCAGCAGCTTAAGGCCGGGACAGAGTAATTCACCCCTCCACTTT. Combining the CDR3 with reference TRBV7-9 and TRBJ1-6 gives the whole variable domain DTGVSQNPRHKITKRGQNVTFRCDPISEHNRLYWYRQTLGQGPEFLTYFQNEAQLEKSRLLSDRFSAERPKGSFSTLEIQRTEQGDSAMYLCASSLRPGQSNSPLHFGNGTRLTVT.

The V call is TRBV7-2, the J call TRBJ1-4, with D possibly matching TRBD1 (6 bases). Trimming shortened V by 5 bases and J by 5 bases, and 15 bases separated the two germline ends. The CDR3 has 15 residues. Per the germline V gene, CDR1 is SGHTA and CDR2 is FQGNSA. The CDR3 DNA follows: TGTGCCAGCAGCCCAGGGGCAGAGATAAATGAAAAACTGTTTTTT. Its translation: CASSPGAEINEKLFF.

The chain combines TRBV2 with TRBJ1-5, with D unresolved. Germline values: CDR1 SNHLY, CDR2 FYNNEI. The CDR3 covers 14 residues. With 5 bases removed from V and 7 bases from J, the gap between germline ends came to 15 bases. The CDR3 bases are TGTGCCAGCAGTTTAGGGAGATTGGGGCAGCCCCAGCATTTT. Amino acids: CASSLGRLGQPQHF.

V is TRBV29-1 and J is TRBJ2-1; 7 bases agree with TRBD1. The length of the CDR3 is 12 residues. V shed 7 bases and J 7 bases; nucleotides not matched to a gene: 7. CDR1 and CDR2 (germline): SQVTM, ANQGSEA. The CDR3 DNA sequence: TGCAGCGCAAACAGGGGCTTGAATGAGCAGTTCTTC. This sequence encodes CSANRGLNEQFF.

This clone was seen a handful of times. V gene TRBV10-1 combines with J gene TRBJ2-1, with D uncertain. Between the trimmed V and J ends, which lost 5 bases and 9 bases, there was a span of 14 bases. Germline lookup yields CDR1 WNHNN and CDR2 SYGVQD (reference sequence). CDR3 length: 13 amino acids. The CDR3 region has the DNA TGCGCCAGCAGTACCTTCGGAGCGAGTGAGCAGTTCTTC. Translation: CASSTFGASEQFF.

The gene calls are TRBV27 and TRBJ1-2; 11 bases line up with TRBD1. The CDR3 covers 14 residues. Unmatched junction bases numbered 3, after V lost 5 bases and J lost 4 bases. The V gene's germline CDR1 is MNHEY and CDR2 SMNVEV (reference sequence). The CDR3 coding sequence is TGTGCCAGCAGTGGGACAGGGGGTAGCTATGGCTACACCTTC. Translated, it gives CASSGTGGSYGYTF.